This T cell receptor beta chain was recorded in a study of response to subunit inactivated influenza vaccine. General study points: Few additional T cells are recruited per seasonal influenza vaccination, authors suggested.

This clonotype was seen many times. What it binds is unknown. Trimming cost V 6 bases and J 1 base, with 10 bases left between them. This CDR3 spans 14 amino acids. Per germline, CDR1 MNHEY and CDR2 SVGEGT. MiXCR was run by TCRdb on the RT-PCR reads, yielding one entry per CDR3 protein. The sample holds 600,000 to 850,000 distinct CDR3 sequences, around 15% seen once. The clonotype comes from a man between 50 and 59 years old who received an inactivated influenza vaccine. This rearrangement joins TRBV6-2 or TRBV6-3 to TRBJ2-1, with TRBD2 as a possible D gene (6 bases). The specimen was PBMCs from blood, collected about 14 days before vaccination. The CDR3 nucleotides are TGTGCCAGCAGACGGGACTTATCCTACAATGAGCAGTTCTTC. Protein product: CASRRDLSYNEQFF.